This paragraph reports one T cell receptor beta chain. What it binds is not known. 60 Vbeta and 13 Jbeta primers were used in PCR. Here immunoSEQ multiplex PCR was the method, and the copy in TCRdb shows in-frame clones only, minus some. The sample lists around 50,000 clones, 60% to 85% occurring once. This CDR3 region has 15 residues. The germline CDR1 and CDR2 sequences are SGHRS and YFSETQ. V gave up 0 bases and J gave up 5 bases, with 14 bases separating them. The data derive from a study of cytomegalovirus exposure and HLA in healthy donors. Whole-study findings and limits: Indistinguishability led to the exclusion of some V segments, TRBV6-2 and TRBV6-3 included. DRB1 showed the most TCR associations and HLA-C the fewest in a later analysis, as rates varied by HLA locus.

The sample was PBMCs. The chain recombines TRBV5-1 with TRBJ2-5; weak D call: TRBD1 (6 bases). The receptor's source is a man aged 30 to 45 in good health and CMV-seropositive. The chain's CDR3 is CASSLARFRGETQYF. The DNA of the CDR3 is TGCGCCAGCAGCTTGGCCAGATTTAGGGGGGAGACCCAGTACTTC.